This TCR beta chain derives from a study of blood T cells in healthy people across ages. With a J-beta primer mix and a sample-barcoded 5' primer, a second PCR ran about 7 to 12 cycles. Researchers report that a template-switch adaptor with 12 random nucleotides tagged each cDNA molecule. Via MiXCR, TCRdb re-called the 5' RACE reads, giving one row per CDR3 protein. The sample gives some 1.1 million distinct CDR3 sequences, 35% to 40% of which show up once; around 14% is in the top ten. Trimming cost V 5 bases and J 0 bases, with 14 bases left between them. The CDR3 has 15 amino acids. Germline CDR1 and CDR2: MNHEY and SVGAGI.

The receptor was isolated from a man younger than 30 in good health. The chain has TRBV6-5 and TRBJ2-7; D is uncertain. The sample was blood. The CDR3 DNA sequence: TGTGCCAGCAGTCCTGAAGGCCCTAGCTCCTACGAGCAGTACTTC. This encodes CASSPEGPSSYEQYF.